This passage covers 19 T cell receptor beta chains from one sample sequenced in a study of T cell changes during pregnancy in multiple sclerosis. Profiling relied on immunoSEQ multiplex PCR, and the TCRdb table lists in-frame clones only, not all of them. The table shows some 28,000 clones, with around 90% occurring only once. The specimen was CD4+ T cells from peripheral blood mononuclear cells, collected in the first trimester of pregnancy. These receptors all come from a female donor with multiple sclerosis, enrolled in a pregnancy study.

The chain is built from TRBV6-5 and TRBJ2-5; 7 bases align to TRBD2. Germline V gene lookup returns CDR1 MNHEY and CDR2 SVGAGI. The CDR3 is 14 residues long. Losses at the gene ends were 6 bases for V and 5 bases for J; bases not matched to a gene: 9. CDR3 bases: TGTGCCAGCAGGGGGAGGGGATCGGTCGAGACCCAGTACTTC. Protein sequence: CASRGRGSVETQYF.

The chain is built from TRBV9 and TRBJ1-1; no firm D call. This CDR3 is built from 14 residues. CDR1 is SGDLS and CDR2 is YYNGEE in the germline V gene. V was clipped by 2 bases and J by 0 bases, with 8 bases between them. CDR3 protein: CASSVGPMNTEAFF. CDR3 coding DNA: TGTGCCAGCAGCGTTGGGCCCATGAACACTGAAGCTTTCTTT. Full variable domain (missing parts from reference TRBV9 and TRBJ1-1): DSGVTQTPKHLITATGQRVTLRCSPRSGDLSVYWYQQSLDQGLQFLIQYYNGEERAKGNILERFSAQQFPDLHSELNLSSLELGDSALYFCASSVGPMNTEAFFGQGTRLTVV.

The genes are TRBV5-6 and TRBJ1-6; 8 positions match TRBD1. From germline, CDR1 is SGHDT and CDR2 YYEEEE. The CDR3 covers 14 residues. The V and J ends lost 1 base and 9 bases, in that order; junction bases with no gene match: 3. The DNA of the CDR3 is TGTGCCAGCAGCTTGAGACAGGGGTTTTCACCCCTCCACTTT. It codes for CASSLRQGFSPLHF.

V usage is TRBV7-3 and J usage is TRBJ1-5; D unclear. This CDR3 has 13 residues. Germline-derived CDR1 and CDR2 are SGHTA and FQGTGA. Trimming took off 5 bases at V and 6 bases at J, with 11 bases between the two ends. The CDR3 nucleotides are TGTGCCAGCAGCCGGGGATTCGGTCAGCCCCAGCATTTT. Its protein is CASSRGFGQPQHF.

The genes are TRBV30 and TRBJ1-2; D ambiguous. V dropped 3 bases and J dropped 4 bases, with 12 bases sitting between them. CDR1 and CDR2 (germline): GTSNPN, SVGIG (reference sequence). The CDR3 has 13 amino acids. This CDR3 reads CAWSGLSPYGYTF. In nucleotides, the CDR3 is TGTGCCTGGAGCGGACTGTCTCCCTATGGCTACACCTTC. The variable domain in full, with the rest retrieved from reference TRBV30 and TRBJ1-2, is SQTIHQWPATLVQPVGSPLSLECTVEGTSNPNLYWYRQAAGRGLQLLFYSVGIGQISSEVPQNLSASRPQDRQFILSSKKLLLSDSGFYLCAWSGLSPYGYTFGSGTRLTVV.

This rearrangement joins TRBV18 to TRBJ2-3, with a tentative D call TRBD2 (6 bases). Germline CDR1 is KGHSH and CDR2 is LQKENI. Deletions cut 6 bases from V and 2 bases from J, with 15 bases between. The CDR3 is made up of 15 amino acids. The CDR3 loop reads CASSQVSGYTDTQYF. Written as DNA, the CDR3 is TGTGCCAGCTCGCAGGTTAGCGGTTACACAGATACGCAGTATTTT. The full variable domain, with the rest looked up from reference TRBV18 and TRBJ2-3, is NAGVMQNPRHLVRRRGQEARLRCSPMKGHSHVYWYRQLPEEGLKFMVYLQKENIIDESGMPKERFSAEFPKEGPSILRIQQVVRGDSAAYFCASSQVSGYTDTQYFGPGTRLTVL.

The chain uses TRBV15 and TRBJ2-7; 8 bases are a match to TRBD1. The CDR3 covers 15 residues. Germline V gene sequence: CDR1 LNHNV, CDR2 YYDKDF (reference sequence). The V and J ends lost 1 base and 2 bases, in that order; junction bases with no gene match: 4. The CDR3 sequence is CATSRAGGRTYEQYF. The CDR3 nucleotides are TGTGCCACCAGCAGAGCAGGGGGCCGGACCTACGAGCAGTACTTC.

The chain carries TRBV6-1 and TRBJ1-4; D might be TRBD1 (5 bases). The germline V gene encodes CDR1 MNHNS and CDR2 SASEGT. V was cut by 5 bases and J by 4 bases, with 14 bases left in between. The CDR3 totals 15 residues. CDR3 amino acids: CASSPQGRGNEKLFF. The CDR3 DNA sequence: TGTGCCAGCAGTCCCCAGGGAAGGGGTAATGAAAAACTGTTTTTT.

The chain links TRBV5-1 to TRBJ1-4; D gene ambiguous. The CDR3 length is 19 residues. V was pared by 2 bases and J by 0 bases, with 20 bases between. Germline CDR1 reads SGHRS; CDR2 reads YFSETQ. CDR3 amino acids: CASSFGRVRGFATNEKLFF. The CDR3 DNA reads as TGCGCCAGCAGCTTCGGGCGTGTACGGGGTTTCGCAACTAATGAAAAACTGTTTTTT. The full variable domain, its missing parts supplied by reference TRBV5-1 and TRBJ1-4, is KAGVTQTPRYLIKTRGQQVTLSCSPISGHRSVSWYQQTPGQGLQFLFEYFSETQRNKGNFPGRFSGRQFSNSRSEMNVSTLELGDSALYLCASSFGRVRGFATNEKLFFGSGTQLSVL.

The rearrangement joins TRBV4-1 to TRBJ1-1; D is undetermined. V dropped 4 bases and J dropped 7 bases, with 19 bases sitting between them. The CDR3 consists of 15 residues. Looked up from germline, CDR1 is MGHRA and CDR2 is YSYEKL. CDR3 residues: CASSRDPGVEVEAFF. Written as DNA, the CDR3 is TGCGCCAGCAGCCGAGACCCCGGGGTGGAGGTTGAAGCTTTCTTT.

The CDR3 is CASSSTDRVGSPLHF. CDR3 bases: TGCGCCAGCAGCTCTACCGACAGGGTCGGTTCACCCCTCCACTTT. The chain joins TRBV5-1 to TRBJ1-6; 7 nucleotides line up with TRBD1. Per the germline V gene, CDR1 is SGHRS and CDR2 is YFSETQ. CDR3 length equals 15 residues. Losses at the gene ends were 3 bases for V and 9 bases for J; bases not matched to a gene: 9.

This chain joins TRBV10-1 and TRBJ2-3; TRBD2 aligns across 10 bases. Germline trimming cut 5 bases from V and 1 base from J; bases unmatched to any gene: 3. The CDR3 has 15 residues. CDR1 is WNHNN, CDR2 SYGVQD, per germline (reference sequence). This CDR3 reads CASSNLAGGTDTQYF. The CDR3, as DNA: TGCGCCAGCAGTAACCTAGCGGGGGGCACAGATACGCAGTATTTT.

V usage is TRBV7-3 and J usage is TRBJ1-1; D possibly corresponds to TRBD1 (5 bases). Germline loops: CDR1 SGHTA, CDR2 FQGTGA. Trimming took 3 bases from V and 3 from J, leaving 11 bases between them. This CDR3 has 14 residues. The CDR3 spells CASSFGGGDTEAFF. CDR3 sequence (DNA): TGTGCCAGCAGCTTTGGGGGAGGGGACACTGAAGCTTTCTTT.

CDR3: CASSLGRSTNTEAFF. CDR3 nucleotide sequence: TGTGCCAGCAGCTTGGGTCGGTCGACTAACACTGAAGCTTTCTTT. The chain employs TRBV5-4 and TRBJ1-1; D is unresolved. Per the germline V gene, CDR1 is SGHNT and CDR2 is YYREEE (reference sequence). Trimming pared 0 bases from V and 2 bases from J, leaving 11 bases between. The CDR3 length is 15 residues.

This rearrangement joins TRBV30 to TRBJ1-4; unclear D gene. V dropped 0 bases and J dropped 0 bases, with 8 bases sitting between them. In germline, CDR1 is GTSNPN, CDR2 SVGIG (reference sequence). CDR3 size: 15 residues. The CDR3 region is CAWSVLQTTNEKLFF. CDR3 DNA sequence: TGTGCCTGGAGTGTATTGCAGACAACTAATGAAAAACTGTTTTTT. The whole variable domain, filled in from reference TRBV30 and TRBJ1-4, reads SQTIHQWPATLVQPVGSPLSLECTVEGTSNPNLYWYRQAAGRGLQLLFYSVGIGQISSEVPQNLSASRPQDRQFILSSKKLLLSDSGFYLCAWSVLQTTNEKLFFGSGTQLSVL.

The chain uses TRBV18 and TRBJ2-7, with 9 nucleotides matching TRBD1. The CDR3 has 15 residues. CDR1 and CDR2 from the germline V gene are KGHSH and LQKENI. J was trimmed by 6 bases and V by 2 bases; bases with no gene match: 8. CDR3 nucleotides: TGTGCCAGCTCACCAGGGGGACAGGGCTATGCCGAGCAGTACTTC. Translation gives CASSPGGQGYAEQYF.

This clone was seen once. The V and J genes are TRBV7-8 and TRBJ1-6; D not resolved. The CDR3 length is 17 residues. Germline-derived CDR1 and CDR2 are SGHVS and FQNEAQ. Trimming shortened V by 5 bases and J by 0 bases, and 14 bases separated the two germline ends. CDR3 sequence: CASSLRSLSSYNSPLHF. As DNA, the CDR3 is TGTGCCAGCAGCCTCCGCAGTCTTTCCTCCTATAATTCACCCCTCCACTTT.

The chain combines TRBV5-4 with TRBJ2-1; D uncertain. V lost 0 bases, J lost 4 bases, and 8 bases lay in between. The CDR3 runs to 14 residues. Germline CDR1 reads SGHNT; CDR2 reads YYREEE (reference sequence). CDR3 nucleotide sequence: TGTGCCAGCAGCTTGGGTGGCCCTTACAATGAGCAGTTCTTC. Its translation: CASSLGGPYNEQFF.

The J gene is TRBJ1-3, the V gene TRBV7-2, with 9 bases that match TRBD1. Germline V lookup: CDR1 SGHTA, CDR2 FQGNSA. The trim removed 3 bases at V and 2 bases at J, leaving 14 bases unmatched. The CDR3 covers 19 residues. CDR3 region: CASSFWGPGTGSTGNTIYF. Here the CDR3 DNA reads TGTGCCAGCAGCTTTTGGGGTCCCGGGACAGGGTCCACTGGAAACACCATATATTTT.